These 2 T cell receptor beta chains share one sample of origin, sequenced in a study of blood T cell repertoires in COVID-19. Clones were read by immunoSEQ multiplex PCR, and TCRdb kept only the in-frame ones, dropping some. The repertoire holds approximately 24,000 clones, with about 87% as singletons. The material sequenced was peripheral blood. The receptors were sampled from a human donor with active COVID-19. The donor label of this sample is uncertain.

The count of this clone is one. The chain is built from TRBV5-1 and TRBJ2-5; 14 positions match TRBD2. J lost 5 bases, V lost 4 bases, and 13 bases had no gene match. CDR3 size: 18 residues. Germline assignment: CDR1 SGHRS and CDR2 YFSETQ. CDR3 nucleotides: TGCGCCAGCAGCCCAAGGACTAGCGGGAGGAGGATAGGTGAGACCCAGTACTTC. Translated, it gives CASSPRTSGRRIGETQYF.

The V gene is TRBV10-3, the J gene TRBJ1-5, with 7 bases fitting TRBD1. The CDR3 consists of 14 residues. CDR1 ENHRY and CDR2 SYGVKD come from the germline V gene. V lost 5 bases to trimming and J lost 3 bases; unmatched junction nucleotides: 4. The CDR3 nucleotides read TGTGCCATCAGTCGACAGGGTAACAATCAGCCCCAGCATTTT. The encoded protein is CAISRQGNNQPQHF.